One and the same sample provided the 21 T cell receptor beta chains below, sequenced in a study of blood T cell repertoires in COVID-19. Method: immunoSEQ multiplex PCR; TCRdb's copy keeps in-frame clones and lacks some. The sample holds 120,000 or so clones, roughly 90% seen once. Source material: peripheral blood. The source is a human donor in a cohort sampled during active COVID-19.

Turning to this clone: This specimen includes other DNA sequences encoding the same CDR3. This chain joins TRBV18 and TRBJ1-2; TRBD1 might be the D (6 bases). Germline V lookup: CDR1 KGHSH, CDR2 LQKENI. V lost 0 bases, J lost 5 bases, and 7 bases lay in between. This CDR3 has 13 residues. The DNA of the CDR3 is TGTGCCAGCTCACCACCGGGACAATATGGCTACACCTTC. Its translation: CASSPPGQYGYTF.

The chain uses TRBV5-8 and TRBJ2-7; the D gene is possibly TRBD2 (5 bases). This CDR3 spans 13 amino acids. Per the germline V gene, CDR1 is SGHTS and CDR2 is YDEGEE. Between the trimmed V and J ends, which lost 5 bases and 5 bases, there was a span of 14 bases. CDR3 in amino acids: CASRRRLGDEQYF. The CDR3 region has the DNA TGTGCCAGCAGACGGAGGTTAGGCGACGAGCAGTACTTC.

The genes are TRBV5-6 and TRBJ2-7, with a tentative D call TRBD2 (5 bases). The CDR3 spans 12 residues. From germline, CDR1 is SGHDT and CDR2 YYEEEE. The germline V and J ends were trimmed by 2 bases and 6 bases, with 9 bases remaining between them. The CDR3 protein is CASSLGGGEQYF. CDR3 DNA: TGTGCCAGCAGCTTAGGAGGTGGCGAGCAGTACTTC.

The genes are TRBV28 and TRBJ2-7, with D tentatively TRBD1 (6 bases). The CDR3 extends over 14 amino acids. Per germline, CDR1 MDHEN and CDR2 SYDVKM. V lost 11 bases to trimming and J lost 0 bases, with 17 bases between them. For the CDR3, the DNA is TGTGCCGCCCACAGACAGGACCTCTCCTACGAGCAGTACTTC. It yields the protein CAAHRQDLSYEQYF.

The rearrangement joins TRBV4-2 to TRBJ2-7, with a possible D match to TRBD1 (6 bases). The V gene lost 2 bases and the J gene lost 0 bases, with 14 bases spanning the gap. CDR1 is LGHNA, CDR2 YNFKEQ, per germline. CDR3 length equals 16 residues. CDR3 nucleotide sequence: TGTGCCAGCAGCCAACTGAGGGGGTCGGGCTCCTACGAGCAGTACTTC. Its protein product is CASSQLRGSGSYEQYF.

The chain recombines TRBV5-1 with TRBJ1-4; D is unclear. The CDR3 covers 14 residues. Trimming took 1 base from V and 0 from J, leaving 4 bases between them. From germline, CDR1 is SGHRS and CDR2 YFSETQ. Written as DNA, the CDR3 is TGCGCCAGCAGCTTGACAGCAACTAATGAAAAACTGTTTTTT. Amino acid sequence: CASSLTATNEKLFF.

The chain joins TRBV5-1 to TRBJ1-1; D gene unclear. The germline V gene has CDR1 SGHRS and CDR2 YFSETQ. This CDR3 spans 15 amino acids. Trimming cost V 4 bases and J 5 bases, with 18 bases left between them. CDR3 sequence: CASSARASGETEAFF. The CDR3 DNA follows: TGCGCCAGCAGCGCCCGGGCCTCCGGGGAGACTGAAGCTTTCTTT.

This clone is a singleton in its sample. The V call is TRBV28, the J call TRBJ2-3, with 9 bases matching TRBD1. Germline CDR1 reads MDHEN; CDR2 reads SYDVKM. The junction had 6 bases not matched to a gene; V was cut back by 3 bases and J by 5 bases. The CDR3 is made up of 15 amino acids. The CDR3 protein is CASSFSGTGIDTQYF. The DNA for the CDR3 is TGTGCCAGCAGTTTCTCCGGGACAGGGATAGATACGCAGTATTTT. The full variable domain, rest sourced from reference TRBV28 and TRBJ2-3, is DVKVTQSSRYLVKRTGEKVFLECVQDMDHENMFWYRQDPGLGLRLIYFSYDVKMKEKGDIPEGYSVSREKKERFSLILESASTNQTSMYLCASSFSGTGIDTQYFGPGTRLTVL.

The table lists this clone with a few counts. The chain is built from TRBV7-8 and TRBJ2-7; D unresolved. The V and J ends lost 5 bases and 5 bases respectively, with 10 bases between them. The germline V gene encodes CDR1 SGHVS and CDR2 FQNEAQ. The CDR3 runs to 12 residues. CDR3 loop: CASSPHRNEQYF. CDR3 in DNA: TGTGCCAGCAGCCCACATCGTAACGAGCAGTACTTC.

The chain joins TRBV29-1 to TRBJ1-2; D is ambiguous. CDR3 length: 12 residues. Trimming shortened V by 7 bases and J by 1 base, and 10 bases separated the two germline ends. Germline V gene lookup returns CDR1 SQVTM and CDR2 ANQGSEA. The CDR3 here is CSDQSFNYGYTF. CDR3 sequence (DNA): TGCAGCGACCAGTCCTTTAACTATGGCTACACCTTC.

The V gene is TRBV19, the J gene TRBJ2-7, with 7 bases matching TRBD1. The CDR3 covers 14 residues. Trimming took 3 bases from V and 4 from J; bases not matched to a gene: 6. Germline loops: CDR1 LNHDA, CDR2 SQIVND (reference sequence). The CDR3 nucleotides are TGTGCCAGTAGTATTGGAAGACAGGGATACGAGCAGTACTTC. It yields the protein CASSIGRQGYEQYF.

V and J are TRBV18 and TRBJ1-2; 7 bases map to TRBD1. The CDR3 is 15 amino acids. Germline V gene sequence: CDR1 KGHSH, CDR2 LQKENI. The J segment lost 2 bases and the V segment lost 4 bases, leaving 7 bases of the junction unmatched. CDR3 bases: TGTGCCAGCTCACACAGGGACAGCGAAAACTATGGCTACACCTTC. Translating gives CASSHRDSENYGYTF.

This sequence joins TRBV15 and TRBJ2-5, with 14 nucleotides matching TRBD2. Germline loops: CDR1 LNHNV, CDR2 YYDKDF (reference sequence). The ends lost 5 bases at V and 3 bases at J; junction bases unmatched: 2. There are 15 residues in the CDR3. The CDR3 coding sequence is TGTGCCACCAGCGGGGGACTAGCGGGAGAAGAGACCCAGTACTTC. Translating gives CATSGGLAGEETQYF.

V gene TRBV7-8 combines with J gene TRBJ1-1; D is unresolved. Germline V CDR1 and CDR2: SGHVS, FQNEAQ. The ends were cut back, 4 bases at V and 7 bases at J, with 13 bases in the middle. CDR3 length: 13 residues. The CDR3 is CASSSFLGSEAFF. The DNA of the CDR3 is TGTGCCAGCAGCTCTTTTCTTGGTAGTGAAGCTTTCTTT.

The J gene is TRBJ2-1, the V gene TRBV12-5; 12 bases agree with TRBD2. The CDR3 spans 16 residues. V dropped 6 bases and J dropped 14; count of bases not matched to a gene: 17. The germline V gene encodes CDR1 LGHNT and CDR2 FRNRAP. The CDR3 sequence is CASGRSGTSGLHREFF. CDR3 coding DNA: TGTGCTAGTGGCCGTTCCGGGACTAGCGGGCTCCACAGGGAGTTCTTC.

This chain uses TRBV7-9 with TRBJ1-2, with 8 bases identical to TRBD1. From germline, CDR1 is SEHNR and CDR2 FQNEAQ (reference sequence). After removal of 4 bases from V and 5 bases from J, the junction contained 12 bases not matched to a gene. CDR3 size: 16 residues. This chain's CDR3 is CASSSRLAGQGYGYTF. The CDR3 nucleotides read TGTGCCAGCAGCTCCCGTTTAGCCGGACAGGGTTATGGCTACACCTTC.

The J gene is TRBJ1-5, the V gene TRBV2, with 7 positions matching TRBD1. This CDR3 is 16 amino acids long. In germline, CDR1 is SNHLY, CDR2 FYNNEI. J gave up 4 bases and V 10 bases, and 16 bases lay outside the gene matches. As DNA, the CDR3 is TGTGCCATCCGGGCTGGACAAACAGGGGAAAATCAGCCCCAGCATTTT. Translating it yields CAIRAGQTGENQPQHF. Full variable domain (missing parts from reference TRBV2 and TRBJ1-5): EPEVTQTPSHQVTQMGQEVILRCVPISNHLYFYWYRQILGQKVEFLVSFYNNEISEKSEIFDDQFSVERPDGSNFTLKIRSTKLEDSAMYFCAIRAGQTGENQPQHFGDGTRLSIL.

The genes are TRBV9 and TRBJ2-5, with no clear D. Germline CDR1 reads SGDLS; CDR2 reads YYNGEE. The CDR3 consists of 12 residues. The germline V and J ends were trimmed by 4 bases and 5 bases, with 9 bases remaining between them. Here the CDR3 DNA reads TGTGCCAGCAGCAAACTCGGGGAGACCCAGTACTTC. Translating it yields CASSKLGETQYF. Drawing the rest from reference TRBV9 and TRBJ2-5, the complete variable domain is DSGVTQTPKHLITATGQRVTLRCSPRSGDLSVYWYQQSLDQGLQFLIQYYNGEERAKGNILERFSAQQFPDLHSELNLSSLELGDSALYFCASSKLGETQYFGPGTRLLVL.

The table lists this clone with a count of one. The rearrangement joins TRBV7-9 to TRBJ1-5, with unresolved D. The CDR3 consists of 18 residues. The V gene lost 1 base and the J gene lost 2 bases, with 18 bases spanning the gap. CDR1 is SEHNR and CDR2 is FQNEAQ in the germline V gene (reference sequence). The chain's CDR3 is CASSLESLRVVGNQPQHF. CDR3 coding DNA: TGTGCCAGCAGCTTAGAAAGCCTCCGGGTAGTAGGCAATCAGCCCCAGCATTTT.

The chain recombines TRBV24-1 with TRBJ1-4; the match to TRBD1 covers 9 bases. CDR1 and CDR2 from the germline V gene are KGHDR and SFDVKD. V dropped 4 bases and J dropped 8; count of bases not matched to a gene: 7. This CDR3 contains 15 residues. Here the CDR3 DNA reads TGTGCCACCAGTGACCGGGGACAGGGTGGGGAAAAACTGTTTTTT. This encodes CATSDRGQGGEKLFF.

The CDR3 DNA reads as TGTGCCAGCAGCTTGTCGCTAGCGGGAGGGATGGACGAGCAGTACTTC. Translation gives CASSLSLAGGMDEQYF. This chain connects TRBV5-4 to TRBJ2-7, with TRBD2 identical over 12 bases. The CDR3 loop spans 16 amino acids. V lost 1 base, J lost 5 bases, and 7 bases stayed unmatched. Germline lookup yields CDR1 SGHNT and CDR2 YYREEE (reference sequence).